One and the same sample provided the 25 T cell receptor beta chains below, sequenced in a study of T cell responses to AZD1222 COVID-19 vaccine. The data were produced by immunoSEQ multiplex PCR, yet TCRdb's version contains in-frame clones alone and is incomplete. The sample holds around 88,000 clones, 85% to 90% seen once. The sequencing used peripheral blood, collected on day 0 of AZD1222 vaccination. Receptors were obtained from an adult in good health.

This chain joins TRBV15 and TRBJ1-4, with unresolved D. Trimming left V 2 bases short and J 1 base short, with 8 bases between. The CDR3 covers 15 residues. Looked up from germline, CDR1 is LNHNV and CDR2 is YYDKDF (reference sequence). CDR3 coding DNA: TGTGCCACCAGCAGACGAGACGGAACTAATGAAAAACTGTTTTTT. The encoded protein is CATSRRDGTNEKLFF.

The chain uses TRBV30 and TRBJ1-1, with D unclear. The CDR3 has 13 residues. V was clipped by 3 bases and J by 5 bases, with 13 bases between them. Germline CDR1 reads GTSNPN; CDR2 reads SVGIG (reference sequence). CDR3 sequence: CAWSLTKGTEAFF. The CDR3 bases are TGTGCCTGGAGCCTGACCAAAGGGACTGAAGCTTTCTTT.

The sample holds a few counts of this clone. The rearrangement uses TRBV15 and TRBJ2-1; D remains ambiguous. Trimming cost V 0 bases and J 5 bases, with 14 bases left between them. Germline loops: CDR1 LNHNV, CDR2 YYDKDF (reference sequence). The length of the CDR3 is 16 residues. CDR3 in amino acids: CATSRDPQVWDNEQFF. The CDR3 DNA reads as TGTGCCACCAGCAGAGATCCCCAGGTCTGGGACAATGAGCAGTTCTTC.

The rearrangement joins TRBV28 to TRBJ2-1; 8 bases align to TRBD1. V was clipped by 6 bases and J by 0 bases; unmatched bases: 7. Germline values: CDR1 MDHEN, CDR2 SYDVKM. This CDR3 is built from 16 residues. The CDR3 loop is CASSRAGGSSYNEQFF. DNA for the CDR3: TGTGCCAGCAGCCGAGCAGGGGGCAGCTCCTACAATGAGCAGTTCTTC.

The chain links TRBV3-1 (or the pseudogene TRBV3-2) to TRBJ2-5; D is uncertain. V lost 4 bases to trimming and J lost 4 bases, with 4 bases between them. Per germline, CDR1 LGHDT and CDR2 YNNKEL (reference sequence). This CDR3 contains 11 residues. Here the CDR3 DNA reads TGTGCCAGCAGCCTTGGAGAGACCCAGTACTTC. Protein product: CASSLGETQYF.

The chain combines TRBV6-2 or TRBV6-3 with TRBJ2-3; D is perhaps TRBD1 or TRBD2 (5 bases each). Germline V gene sequence: CDR1 MNHEY, CDR2 SVGEGT. The length of the CDR3 is 16 residues. V gave up 5 bases and J gave up 5 bases, with 20 bases separating them. The CDR3 bases are TGTGCCAGCAGTCCATGGGACGGACTTTCAGGAGATACGCAGTATTTT. Protein sequence: CASSPWDGLSGDTQYF.

This sequence joins TRBV13 and TRBJ2-5; the match to TRBD2 covers 8 bases. Germline trimming cut 5 bases from V and 5 bases from J; bases unmatched to any gene: 4. The CDR3 consists of 13 residues. In germline, CDR1 is PRHDT, CDR2 FYEKMQ (reference sequence). The CDR3 spells CASSVAGKETQYF. The DNA of the CDR3 is TGTGCCAGCAGCGTAGCGGGGAAGGAGACCCAGTACTTC.

This chain links TRBV6-5 with TRBJ2-1; D unclear. Deletions cut 6 bases from V and 0 bases from J, with 9 bases between. This CDR3 contains 14 residues. Germline V gene lookup returns CDR1 MNHEY and CDR2 SVGAGI. CDR3: CASRSILSYNEQFF. CDR3 DNA: TGTGCCAGCAGATCAATCCTCTCCTACAATGAGCAGTTCTTC.

The rearrangement joins TRBV30 to TRBJ1-5; 7 bases are shared with TRBD1. Germline V gives CDR1 GTSNPN, CDR2 SVGIG (reference sequence). Losses at the gene ends were 7 bases for V and 4 bases for J; bases not matched to a gene: 4. This CDR3 has 12 amino acids. CDR3 coding DNA: TGTGCCTTGAGACAGGGAAATCAGCCCCAGCATTTT. Protein: CALRQGNQPQHF. Using reference TRBV30 and TRBJ1-5 for the parts outside the CDR3, the full variable domain is SQTIHQWPATLVQPVGSPLSLECTVEGTSNPNLYWYRQAAGRGLQLLFYSVGIGQISSEVPQNLSASRPQDRQFILSSKKLLLSDSGFYLCALRQGNQPQHFGDGTRLSIL.

V usage is TRBV2 and J usage is TRBJ2-1, with D unresolved. The CDR3 loop spans 11 amino acids. Germline values: CDR1 SNHLY, CDR2 FYNNEI. Trimming cost V 3 bases and J 9 bases, with 6 bases left between them. The CDR3 is CASSEDSEQFF. In DNA form, the CDR3 reads TGTGCCAGCAGTGAGGATAGTGAGCAGTTCTTC.

V is TRBV6-4 and J is TRBJ1-2; TRBD1 is a possible D gene (6 bases). The germline V and J ends were trimmed by 6 bases and 2 bases, with 10 bases remaining between them. CDR3 length: 13 amino acids. Germline V gene lookup returns CDR1 MRHNA and CDR2 SNTAGT. The DNA of the CDR3 is TGTGCCAGCAGGGGGGCTTTGAACTATGGCTACACCTTC. This gives the protein CASRGALNYGYTF.

This chain joins TRBV9 and TRBJ2-3; 9 nucleotides line up with TRBD1. The CDR3 length is 15 residues. Trimming took 3 bases from V and 2 from J; bases not matched to a gene: 4. The germline gives CDR1 SGDLS, CDR2 YYNGEE. CDR3 nucleotides: TGTGCCAGCAGCGAATGGGACAGGGCCACAGATACGCAGTATTTT. Protein: CASSEWDRATDTQYF.

The gene calls are TRBV19 and TRBJ2-3; D remains ambiguous. Germline CDR1 LNHDA, CDR2 SQIVND (reference sequence). V was shortened by 3 bases and J by 4 bases, with 11 bases between the two germline ends. The CDR3 contains 14 residues. CDR3 sequence: CASSIDRQADTQYF. In nucleotides, the CDR3 is TGTGCCAGTAGTATCGACCGCCAAGCAGATACGCAGTATTTT.

The chain joins TRBV6-5 to TRBJ1-6; 9 positions agree with TRBD1. CDR1 MNHEY and CDR2 SVGAGI come from the germline V gene. The length of the CDR3 is 13 residues. J was trimmed by 7 bases and V by 9 bases; bases with no gene match: 4. CDR3 DNA: TGTGCCAGTGGGACAGGGACGAATTCACCCCTCCACTTT. Its translation: CASGTGTNSPLHF.

This clone was picked up one time. The J gene is TRBJ2-5, the V gene TRBV4-1, with D maybe TRBD2 (5 bases). Germline lookup yields CDR1 MGHRA and CDR2 YSYEKL. Between the trimmed V and J ends, which lost 1 base and 5 bases, there was a span of 8 bases. The CDR3 is 13 residues long. CDR3 region: CASSQVGGETQYF. The CDR3 nucleotides read TGCGCCAGCAGCCAAGTCGGCGGGGAGACCCAGTACTTC.

CDR3 coding DNA: TGTGCCAGCAGCCGAGACCCTAGCGGGGGTGGAGAGACCCAGTACTTC. Translated, it gives CASSRDPSGGGETQYF. The chain is built from TRBV4-2 and TRBJ2-5, with TRBD2 identical over 10 bases. This CDR3 comprises 16 residues. J was trimmed by 4 bases and V by 4 bases; bases with no gene match: 9. From germline, CDR1 is LGHNA and CDR2 YNFKEQ.

V usage is TRBV28 and J usage is TRBJ2-1; D is possibly TRBD2 (7 bases). CDR1 is MDHEN and CDR2 is SYDVKM in the germline V gene. This CDR3 comprises 16 residues. V lost 6 bases to trimming and J lost 7 bases, with 22 bases between them. The CDR3 loop reads CASSLLQGGGWNEQFF. CDR3 nucleotides: TGTGCCAGCAGCCTCTTACAGGGAGGGGGTTGGAATGAGCAGTTCTTC.

The J gene is TRBJ1-5, the V gene TRBV6-4, with unresolved D. Germline CDR1 reads MRHNA; CDR2 reads SNTAGT. This CDR3 is built from 13 residues. With 3 bases removed from V and 2 bases from J, the gap between germline ends came to 5 bases. The CDR3 bases are TGTGCCAGCAGTGAAGTACGCAATCAGCCCCAGCATTTT. It encodes CASSEVRNQPQHF.

V and J are TRBV18 and TRBJ1-6, with D maybe TRBD1 (5 bases). The V end was cut by 1 base, the J end by 10 bases, with 11 bases between. Germline assignment: CDR1 KGHSH and CDR2 LQKENI. The CDR3 is made up of 14 amino acids. In DNA form, the CDR3 reads TGTGCCAGCTCACCACTTGACAGAGGCTCACCCCTCCACTTT. It yields the protein CASSPLDRGSPLHF.

The V gene is TRBV6-5, the J gene TRBJ1-1; the D gene is possibly TRBD1 (5 bases). Germline lookup yields CDR1 MNHEY and CDR2 SVGAGI. This CDR3 is 14 amino acids long. The germline V and J ends were trimmed by 8 bases and 3 bases, with 16 bases remaining between them. Written as DNA, the CDR3 is TGTGCCAGCCTCCGGGACCCGAGGGACACTGAAGCTTTCTTT. This sequence encodes CASLRDPRDTEAFF.

V gene TRBV27 combines with J gene TRBJ2-7; D is possibly TRBD1 (5 bases). CDR1 and CDR2 from the germline V gene are MNHEY and SMNVEV (reference sequence). V lost 1 base to trimming and J lost 3 bases, with 13 bases between them. This CDR3 comprises 15 residues. The CDR3 DNA is TGTGCCAGCAGTTTATACACGACAGAGAACTACGAGCAGTACTTC. Translation gives CASSLYTTENYEQYF.

V and J are TRBV5-1 and TRBJ2-5; D tentatively fits TRBD1 or TRBD2 (6 bases each). CDR3 length: 13 amino acids. V was clipped by 2 bases and J by 5 bases, with 10 bases between them. Germline values: CDR1 SGHRS, CDR2 YFSETQ. The chain's CDR3 is CASSFGGLETQYF. As DNA, the CDR3 is TGCGCCAGCAGCTTTGGGGGGCTTGAGACCCAGTACTTC.

The chain combines TRBV19 with TRBJ2-7, with TRBD1 identical over 7 bases. V shed 4 bases, J shed 3 bases, and the junction held 6 bases outside the gene matches. CDR1 is LNHDA and CDR2 is SQIVND in the germline V gene (reference sequence). This CDR3 has 14 amino acids. Here the CDR3 reads CASSTTGQFYEQYF. For the CDR3, the DNA is TGTGCCAGTAGTACGACGGGACAGTTCTACGAGCAGTACTTC.

This chain connects TRBV7-2 to TRBJ2-7; maybe TRBD1 (5 bases). CDR3 length equals 13 residues. Per germline, CDR1 SGHTA and CDR2 FQGNSA. V lost 8 bases to trimming and J lost 3 bases, with 14 bases between them. CDR3 bases: TGTGCCAGCTCTCGACAGACACTCTACGAGCAGTACTTC. Protein: CASSRQTLYEQYF.

This sequence joins TRBV28 and TRBJ1-1; possible D gene TRBD1, 5 bases. Trimming pared 6 bases from V and 1 base from J, leaving 15 bases between. The V gene's germline CDR1 is MDHEN and CDR2 SYDVKM. This CDR3 is built from 15 residues. In nucleotides, the CDR3 is TGTGCCAGCAGACTCCAGGAGGGGAGGAACACTGAAGCTTTCTTT. Its translation: CASRLQEGRNTEAFF.